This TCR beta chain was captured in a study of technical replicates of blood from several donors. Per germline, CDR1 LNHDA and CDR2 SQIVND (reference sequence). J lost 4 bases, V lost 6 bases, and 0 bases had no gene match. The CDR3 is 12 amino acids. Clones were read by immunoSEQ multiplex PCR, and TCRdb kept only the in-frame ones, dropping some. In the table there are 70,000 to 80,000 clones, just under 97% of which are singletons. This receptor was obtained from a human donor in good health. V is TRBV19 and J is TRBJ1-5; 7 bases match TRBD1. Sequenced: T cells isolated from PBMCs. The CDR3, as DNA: TGTGCCAGTAGACAGGGGAATCAGCCCCAGCATTTT. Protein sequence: CASRQGNQPQHF. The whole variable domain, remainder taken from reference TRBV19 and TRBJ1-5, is DGGITQSPKYLFRKEGQNVTLSCEQNLNHDAMYWYRQDPGQGLRLIYYSQIVNDFQKGDIAEGYSVSREKKESFPLTVTSAQKNPTAFYLCASRQGNQPQHFGDGTRLSIL.